This is a list of T cell receptor beta chains from one sample in a study of T cell repertoires in cytomegalovirus infection. MiXCR, run by TCRdb on the reads, gives a single entry per CDR3 protein. Of almost 500,000 distinct CDR3 sequences listed, around 11% are singletons. Source material: PBMCs. These receptors all stem from a human donor in good health (CMV status not recorded). Some clones in this sample may be carry-over from other donors' samples. CDR3s include the opening cysteine and the closing phenylalanine or tryptophan. Fields, in order: J gene, V gene, D gene, clone size, CDR3 DNA, CDR3 protein. D genes are given only for firm matches. Clone size is given for some rows only: seen once, a few or many times, or a class if the clone is expanded.

TRBJ2-4 | TRBV12-3/TRBV12-4 | TRBD1 | many | TGTGCCAGCAGTTTTCTACTTTCTAGGACAGGGAAAAACATTCAGTACTTC | CASSFLLSRTGKNIQYF
TRBJ1-2 | TRBV11-2 | NA | many | TGTGCCAGCAGCGAGGACGGGAACTATGGCTACACCTTC | CASSEDGNYGYTF
TRBJ2-5 | TRBV20-1 | TRBD2 | NA | TGCAGTGCCCAGACTAGCGGGGCACAAGAGACCCAGTACTTC | CSAQTSGAQETQYF
TRBJ2-7 | TRBV10-3 | TRBD1 | NA | TGTGCCATCAGAGGACAGGGGCCCCACGAGCAGTACTTC | CAIRGQGPHEQYF
TRBJ2-2 | TRBV7-9 | TRBD1 | many | TGTGCCAGCAGCCCCGGACAGGGAGTTTCCACCGGGGAGCTGTTTTTT | CASSPGQGVSTGELFF
TRBJ1-1 | TRBV7-2 | TRBD1 | many | TGTGCCAGCTTCGCCGGGACAGGCCTCACTGAAGCTTTCTTT | CASFAGTGLTEAFF
TRBJ2-7 | TRBV2 | NA | NA | TGTGCCAGCAGTCTTTTACGGGACCCAAACGAGCAGTACTTC | CASSLLRDPNEQYF
TRBJ1-1 | TRBV5-1 | NA | many | TGCGCCAGCAGCTTGAGGCGGGGGGCGAGCACTGAAGCTTTCTTT | CASSLRRGASTEAFF
TRBJ2-2 | TRBV2 | NA | many | TGTGCCAGAGAGGGGGCCGGGGAGCTGTTTTTT | CAREGAGELFF
TRBJ1-1 | TRBV7-8 | NA | many | TGTGCCAGCAGCTTAGCAGGGGGGAGTACTGAAGCTTTCTTT | CASSLAGGSTEAFF
TRBJ1-1 | TRBV6-1 | NA | many | TGTGCCAGCAGTGAAAGGGCGGCGGTGAACACTGAAGCTTTCTTT | CASSERAAVNTEAFF
TRBJ1-3 | TRBV19 | TRBD1 | once | TGTGCCAGTACCGCGGGACAGAGCTCTGGAAACACCATATATTTT | CASTAGQSSGNTIYF
TRBJ1-2 | TRBV27 | NA | NA | TGTGCCAGTGGAAGCGGACAGAGTCGACGTTATGGCTACACCTTC | CASGSGQSRRYGYTF
TRBJ2-4 | TRBV14 | NA | NA | TGTGCCAGCAGCCAGGCCCCCCGAGGGGCCCAAAACATTCAGTACTTC | CASSQAPRGAQNIQYF
TRBJ1-2 | TRBV5-5 | NA | many | TGTGCCAGCAGCTCGGCCGGGGACTATGGCTACACCTTC | CASSSAGDYGYTF
TRBJ1-1 | TRBV29-1 | NA | few | TGCAGCGTGAAGGCGGTCGATGAAGCTTTCTTT | CSVKAVDEAFF
TRBJ2-1 | TRBV20-1 | TRBD2 | few | TGCAGTGCTAGAGAGGGAGGGGCAGGGACCTACAATGAGCAGTTCTTC | CSAREGGAGTYNEQFF
TRBJ1-1 | TRBV4-1 | NA | NA | TGCGCCAGCAGCCAAGATCCGGGGGGGACGGACACTGAAGCTTTCTTT | CASSQDPGGTDTEAFF
TRBJ1-2 | TRBV7-2 | NA | many | TGTGCCAGCAGCTTAGCTGCGGGTGGCGGCTACACCTTC | CASSLAAGGGYTF
TRBJ2-7 | TRBV6-4 | NA | few | TGTGCCAGCAGTGGTGAAGGTTATTGCTACGAGCAGTACTTC | CASSGEGYCYEQYF
TRBJ1-2 | TRBV7-9 | TRBD1 | many | TGTGCCAGCAGCGATAGGACAGGGGCCAGCTATGGCTACACCTTC | CASSDRTGASYGYTF
TRBJ1-5 | TRBV30 | NA | few | TGTGCCTGGAGTGTTACGGAAGGGTGGGGAGGACAGCCCCAGCATTTT | CAWSVTEGWGGQPQHF
TRBJ2-5 | TRBV9 | NA | few | TGTGCCAGCAGCGTTAGTGGGACGGGGGGCGAGACCCAGTACTTC | CASSVSGTGGETQYF
TRBJ2-5 | TRBV7-2 | NA | many | TGTGCCAGCAGCTTAAGATCAGGGCAGAGACAAGAGACCCAGTACTTC | CASSLRSGQRQETQYF
TRBJ1-5 | TRBV7-8 | NA | many | TGTGCCAGCAGTACGGGCCAGAATCAGCCCCAGCATTTT | CASSTGQNQPQHF
TRBJ2-5 | TRBV7-3 | NA | many | TGTGCCAGCAGTATGGACGGGGCGGCCCAGTACTTC | CASSMDGAAQYF
TRBJ1-2 | TRBV2 | TRBD1 | many | TGTGCCAGCAGCCGGGACAGTATAACGTCCGGCTACACCTTC | CASSRDSITSGYTF
TRBJ2-1 | TRBV20-1 | TRBD2 | NA | TGCAGTGCTAGAGATCGGGGGGGGGACCCCTACAATGAGCAGTTCTTC | CSARDRGGDPYNEQFF
TRBJ2-3 | TRBV12-5 | TRBD1 | NA | TGTGCTAGTGGCCGCCGGGACAGAACAGATACGCAGTATTTT | CASGRRDRTDTQYF
TRBJ1-2 | TRBV7-9 | TRBD1 | few | TGTGCCAGCAGCTCCTCAGGGGGCGACTATGGCTACACCTTC | CASSSSGGDYGYTF
TRBJ1-2 | TRBV19 | NA | NA | TGTGCCAGTTCCGGGGGTACCTATGGCTACACCTTC | CASSGGTYGYTF